The 28 T cell receptor beta chains reported below all come from one sample, sequenced in a study of blood T cell repertoires in COVID-19. Profiling relied on immunoSEQ multiplex PCR, and the TCRdb table lists in-frame clones only, not all of them. Of about 220,000 clones in the sample, 65% to 85% were seen once. The sequenced material came from PBMCs or T cells enriched from blood (not recorded which). Receptors were obtained from a woman aged 55-70 years who had recovered from COVID-19.

The chain links TRBV29-1 to TRBJ1-2; TRBD1 matches at 7 bases. CDR1 is SQVTM and CDR2 is ANQGSEA in the germline V gene. V gave up 5 bases and J gave up 4 bases; unmatched junction bases: 7. The CDR3 is 13 amino acids. CDR3 protein: CSVPTGKPYGYTF. The CDR3 DNA is TGCAGCGTTCCGACAGGGAAACCCTATGGCTACACCTTC. The full variable domain, with the rest looked up from reference TRBV29-1 and TRBJ1-2, is SAVISQKPSRDICQRGTSLTIQCQVDSQVTMMFWYRQQPGQSLTLIATANQGSEATYESGFVIDKFPISRPNLTFSTLTVSNMSPEDSSIYLCSVPTGKPYGYTFGSGTRLTVV.

The V and J genes are TRBV29-1 and TRBJ1-4; D might be TRBD1 (5 bases). CDR1 and CDR2 (germline): SQVTM, ANQGSEA. Trimming cost V 8 bases and J 6 bases, with 16 bases left between them. CDR3 length equals 13 residues. The CDR3 protein is CSCLRQGYEKLFF. The CDR3 DNA reads as TGCAGCTGTTTACGCCAGGGTTATGAAAAACTGTTTTTT.

The gene calls are TRBV7-9 and TRBJ1-6; 8 nucleotides agree with TRBD1. Germline-derived CDR1 and CDR2 are SEHNR and FQNEAQ (reference sequence). Trimming took 5 bases from V and 7 from J; bases not matched to a gene: 7. This CDR3 comprises 15 residues. The CDR3 protein is CASSLDGTGNSPLHF. CDR3 DNA sequence: TGTGCCAGCAGCCTAGACGGGACAGGCAATTCACCCCTCCACTTT.

The V and J genes are TRBV19 and TRBJ1-1; possible D gene TRBD1, 5 bases. V was shortened by 8 bases and J by 3 bases, with 13 bases between the two germline ends. CDR1 and CDR2 from the germline V gene are LNHDA and SQIVND (reference sequence). The CDR3 is 13 residues long. The CDR3 protein is CASSRRGDTEAFF. The CDR3 nucleotides are TGTGCCAGTTCCCGCCGGGGGGACACTGAAGCTTTCTTT.

V is TRBV6-5 and J is TRBJ1-2; 8 nucleotides align to TRBD1. This CDR3 has 13 amino acids. The V and J ends lost 7 bases and 8 bases, in that order; junction bases with no gene match: 9. Per germline, CDR1 MNHEY and CDR2 SVGAGI. CDR3 region: CASTTARGRGYTF. CDR3 sequence (DNA): TGTGCCAGCACCACGGCCAGGGGGCGAGGCTACACCTTC.

The chain is built from TRBV13 and TRBJ1-1, with TRBD1 identical over 12 bases. V trimming: 3 bases; J trimming: 11 bases; junction bases outside the gene matches: 10. This CDR3 region has 15 residues. Per the germline V gene, CDR1 is PRHDT and CDR2 is FYEKMQ (reference sequence). The CDR3 is CASSFGGTGGWGAFF. In DNA form, the CDR3 reads TGTGCCAGCAGCTTTGGAGGGACAGGGGGCTGGGGGGCTTTCTTT. Drawing the rest from reference TRBV13 and TRBJ1-1, the complete variable domain is AAGVIQSPRHLIKEKRETATLKCYPIPRHDTVYWYQQGPGQDPQFLISFYEKMQSDKGSIPDRFSAQQFSDYHSELNMSSLELGDSALYFCASSFGGTGGWGAFFGQGTRLTVV.

The table lists this clone with a count of one. The rearrangement uses TRBV13 and TRBJ1-3; TRBD1 aligns across 7 bases. The CDR3 spans 15 residues. Germline CDR1 is PRHDT and CDR2 is FYEKMQ (reference sequence). Unmatched junction bases numbered 3, after V lost 4 bases and J lost 0 bases. The CDR3 nucleotides are TGTGCCAGCAGCTACGGACAGGCCTCTGGAAACACCATATATTTT. This gives the protein CASSYGQASGNTIYF.

The V gene is TRBV13, the J gene TRBJ2-3; D unresolved. V was pared by 4 bases and J by 4 bases, with 9 bases between. The germline gives CDR1 PRHDT, CDR2 FYEKMQ (reference sequence). The CDR3 runs to 13 residues. The CDR3, as DNA: TGTGCCAGCAGCTCACTACGTCCAGATACGCAGTATTTT. It yields the protein CASSSLRPDTQYF.

V gene TRBV3-1 (or the pseudogene TRBV3-2) combines with J gene TRBJ2-3, with 9 bases matching TRBD1. With V trimmed by 4 bases and J by 4 bases, 9 bases remained unmatched. Germline-derived CDR1 and CDR2 are LGHDT and YNNKEL (reference sequence). This CDR3 has 16 residues. DNA of the CDR3: TGTGCCAGCAGCCTAGCAACAGGGGGCAAATCAGATACGCAGTATTTT. Encoded protein: CASSLATGGKSDTQYF.

A few counts support this clone. The chain uses TRBV6-2 or TRBV6-3 and TRBJ1-2; no firm D call. The CDR3 loop spans 11 amino acids. V lost 2 bases and J 8 bases, leaving 6 bases between the germline ends. Germline lookup yields CDR1 MNHEY and CDR2 SVGEGT. The CDR3, as DNA: TGTGCCAGCAGTTACAAACTGGGCTACACCTTC. Encoded protein: CASSYKLGYTF.

The chain employs TRBV19 and TRBJ2-5; D is possibly TRBD1 (5 bases). Per germline, CDR1 LNHDA and CDR2 SQIVND (reference sequence). V lost 6 bases and J 0 bases, leaving 11 bases between the germline ends. The CDR3 totals 14 residues. The CDR3 loop is CASREGAHQETQYF. CDR3 DNA: TGTGCCAGTAGGGAAGGGGCCCACCAAGAGACCCAGTACTTC.

J is TRBJ1-4 and V is TRBV7-9, with TRBD1 as a possible D gene (5 bases). Trimming took 5 bases from V and 8 from J, leaving 24 bases between them. This CDR3 is 17 amino acids long. The germline CDR1 and CDR2 sequences are SEHNR and FQNEAQ (reference sequence). The CDR3 spells CASSALGAGPLREKLFF. In DNA, the CDR3 is TGTGCCAGCAGCGCCTTAGGGGCAGGCCCCCTTAGGGAAAAACTGTTTTTT.

V gene TRBV7-3 combines with J gene TRBJ2-2; no clear D. This CDR3 region has 14 residues. V gave up 5 bases and J gave up 3 bases, with 10 bases separating them. Germline V CDR1 and CDR2: SGHTA, FQGTGA. The CDR3 bases are TGTGCCAGCAGCCCCATCGACTACACCGGGGAGCTGTTTTTT. Translating it yields CASSPIDYTGELFF.

The J gene is TRBJ1-6, the V gene TRBV21-1; TRBD1, the table's D call, lacks a check against the DNA. TRBV21-1 is a documented pseudogene. CDR3 size: 21 residues. The CDR3: CASSNSLGQTKVGPYNSPLHF. Here the CDR3 DNA reads TGTGCCAGCAGCAACAGCCTAGGACAAACGAAAGTAGGGCCCTATAATTCACCCCTCCACTTT.

This clone was seen a single time. The chain links TRBV10-1 to TRBJ1-1; no reliable D call. Germline values: CDR1 WNHNN, CDR2 SYGVQD (reference sequence). The length of the CDR3 is 14 residues. The V and J ends lost 7 bases and 5 bases respectively, with 17 bases between them. The CDR3, as DNA: TGCGCCAGCACCGAGGCGCGGGGAAGGACTGAAGCTTTCTTT. It codes for CASTEARGRTEAFF.

The chain couples TRBV6-5 to TRBJ2-2; TRBD2 matches at 13 bases. Germline values: CDR1 MNHEY, CDR2 SVGAGI. V gave up 0 bases and J gave up 5 bases; unmatched junction bases: 0. The CDR3 has 16 residues. The DNA of the CDR3 is TGTGCCAGCAGTTACTCGGGACTAGCGGGGACCGGGGAGCTGTTTTTT. The encoded protein is CASSYSGLAGTGELFF.

The chain couples TRBV10-3 to TRBJ2-1, with D tentatively TRBD2 (5 bases). The germline V gene has CDR1 ENHRY and CDR2 SYGVKD. V was cut by 4 bases and J by 4 bases, with 14 bases left in between. The CDR3 consists of 15 residues. This CDR3 reads CAISATDGDYNEQFF. CDR3 DNA: TGTGCCATCAGTGCTACGGACGGGGATTACAATGAGCAGTTCTTC.

CDR3 bases: TGTGCCAGCAGCGCCCTACTAGCGGGGGGGAAAGAGACCCAGTACTTC. The encoded protein is CASSALLAGGKETQYF. The chain combines TRBV9 with TRBJ2-5; 13 bases fit TRBD2. V trimming: 3 bases; J trimming: 3 bases; junction bases outside the gene matches: 5. The CDR3 length is 16 residues. Germline assignment: CDR1 SGDLS and CDR2 YYNGEE.

This clone was counted a single time. The CDR3, as DNA: TGTGCCAGTAGTATAGATTGGCGGACAGGGGAGACCCAGTACTTC. Protein sequence: CASSIDWRTGETQYF. The gene calls are TRBV19 and TRBJ2-5; 8 nucleotides line up with TRBD1. V lost 0 bases and J lost 5; bases outside the gene matches: 5. Germline V gene lookup returns CDR1 LNHDA and CDR2 SQIVND (reference sequence). The CDR3 is 15 residues long.

Regarding this clone: Other DNA sequences in this specimen translate into the identical CDR3. The V gene is TRBV7-2, the J gene TRBJ1-1; maybe TRBD1 (6 bases). The CDR3 has 15 residues. CDR1 is SGHTA and CDR2 is FQGNSA in the germline V gene. The V and J ends lost 1 base and 2 bases respectively, with 11 bases between them. The CDR3 nucleotides are TGTGCCAGCAGCTTAGTCGGGGGGCTTAACACTGAAGCTTTCTTT. Amino acid sequence: CASSLVGGLNTEAFF. The full variable domain, with the rest looked up from reference TRBV7-2 and TRBJ1-1, is GAGVSQSPSNKVTEKGKDVELRCDPISGHTALYWYRQSLGQGLEFLIYFQGNSAPDKSGLPSDRFSAERTGGSVSTLTIQRTQQEDSAVYLCASSLVGGLNTEAFFGQGTRLTVV.

J is TRBJ1-2 and V is TRBV4-1, with 12 bases fitting TRBD1. CDR3 length: 15 residues. V trimming: 3 bases; J trimming: 5 bases; junction bases outside the gene matches: 4. Germline loops: CDR1 MGHRA, CDR2 YSYEKL. In nucleotides, the CDR3 is TGCGCCAGCAGCCAGGGACAGGGGGCTATATATGGCTACACCTTC. It is translated as CASSQGQGAIYGYTF.

The rearrangement links TRBV21-1 to TRBJ2-4; the DNA was not compared with TRBD1, the D call given in the table. TRBV21-1 is given as a pseudogene. The CDR3 contains 15 residues. CDR3 in DNA: TGTGCCAGCAGCCCCGGACAGCTAGCCAAAAACATTCAGTACTTC. Amino acid sequence: CASSPGQLAKNIQYF.

This clone was observed once. This chain links TRBV7-9 with TRBJ1-2; D ambiguous. Germline CDR1 reads SEHNR; CDR2 reads FQNEAQ (reference sequence). With 1 base removed from V and 0 bases from J, the gap between germline ends came to 6 bases. This CDR3 spans 14 amino acids. CDR3 amino acids: CASSLERANYGYTF. As DNA, the CDR3 is TGTGCCAGCAGCTTAGAGAGGGCTAACTATGGCTACACCTTC.

The chain carries TRBV6-5 and TRBJ1-1; perhaps TRBD1 as D (5 bases). CDR1 is MNHEY, CDR2 SVGAGI, per germline. This CDR3 comprises 14 residues. V was clipped by 7 bases and J by 1 base, with 13 bases between them. DNA for the CDR3: TGTGCCAGCATTCGGGGACTCCAGAACACTGAAGCTTTCTTT. Protein sequence: CASIRGLQNTEAFF.

This rearrangement joins TRBV10-2 to TRBJ2-7; 10 bases fit TRBD2. Losses at the gene ends were 5 bases for V and 7 bases for J; bases not matched to a gene: 8. The CDR3 loop spans 14 amino acids. Germline-derived CDR1 and CDR2 are WSHSY and SAAADI. The chain's CDR3 is CASSIAGGPLEQYF. The CDR3 DNA reads as TGCGCCAGCAGTATAGCGGGAGGTCCCTTGGAGCAGTACTTC.

The V gene is TRBV5-1, the J gene TRBJ1-4; D is uncertain. Germline loops: CDR1 SGHRS, CDR2 YFSETQ. The CDR3 totals 15 residues. The V gene lost 1 base and the J gene lost 0 bases, with 7 bases spanning the gap. The CDR3 region has the DNA TGCGCCAGCAGCTTGACTACACCAACTAATGAAAAACTGTTTTTT. Translating gives CASSLTTPTNEKLFF. Combining the CDR3 with reference TRBV5-1 and TRBJ1-4 gives the whole variable domain KAGVTQTPRYLIKTRGQQVTLSCSPISGHRSVSWYQQTPGQGLQFLFEYFSETQRNKGNFPGRFSGRQFSNSRSEMNVSTLELGDSALYLCASSLTTPTNEKLFFGSGTQLSVL.

The V gene is TRBV18, the J gene TRBJ2-2; TRBD1 agrees at 10 bases. The CDR3 spans 16 residues. V dropped 2 bases and J dropped 2; count of bases not matched to a gene: 2. Per germline, CDR1 KGHSH and CDR2 LQKENI. CDR3 in amino acids: CASSPWDRGNTGELFF. The DNA for the CDR3 is TGTGCCAGCTCACCATGGGACAGGGGAAACACCGGGGAGCTGTTTTTT.

The rearrangement joins TRBV6-5 to TRBJ2-7, with 7 bases matching TRBD2. V was clipped by 2 bases and J by 0 bases; unmatched bases: 4. This CDR3 has 15 amino acids. Germline V gives CDR1 MNHEY, CDR2 SVGAGI. CDR3 nucleotide sequence: TGTGCCAGCAGTTACGAACGGACTAGCTCCTACGAGCAGTACTTC. This codes for CASSYERTSSYEQYF.